This T cell receptor (beta chain) was recovered during a study of blood T cell repertoires in COVID-19. About the study: Sites in the United States, Italy and Spain provided acute and convalescent COVID-19 samples. Sample material is recorded as cDNA or gDNA derived from T cells, B-cell-depleted T cells, or PBMCs.

CDR1 and CDR2 from the germline V gene are MNHNY and SVGAGI (reference sequence). V gave up 4 bases and J gave up 2 bases, with 15 bases separating them. There are 15 residues in the CDR3. How the authors handled the data: The assay estimated nucleated cells by amplifying reference gene primers. Sequenced by immunoSEQ multiplex PCR; TCRdb stores in-frame clones only, minus some. Clone size and the V and J calls come from that table; the DNA yielded D and trimming. The sample consists of some 57,000 clones, around 90% of them appearing once. This chain uses TRBV6-6 with TRBJ2-7, with a tentative D call TRBD1 (6 bases). Sequencing input: peripheral blood. The receptor was isolated from a human donor in a cohort sampled during active COVID-19. CDR3 loop: CASSLLGQPTYEQYF. CDR3 nucleotide sequence: TGTGCCAGCAGTTTACTCGGACAGCCGACCTACGAGCAGTACTTC.